These 29 T cell receptor beta chains were sequenced from one sample in a study of radiotherapy plus CTLA-4 blockade in lung cancer. This table comes from immunoSEQ multiplex PCR, and its TCRdb copy is limited to in-frame clones, with some not included. The data hold over 75,000 clones, with 80% to 85% observed a single time. Source: peripheral blood, taken from a patient treated with radiotherapy plus ipilimumab. The receptors were gathered from a human donor with non-small cell lung cancer who had stable disease on radiotherapy plus ipilimumab.

The chain employs TRBV7-3 and TRBJ2-2; the D is unclear. CDR1 is SGHTA and CDR2 is FQGTGA in the germline V gene. V lost 2 bases, J lost 0 bases, and 4 bases lay in between. The CDR3 has 14 amino acids. CDR3 in DNA: TGTGCCAGCAGCTTAGGCTCGAACACCGGGGAGCTGTTTTTT. It specifies CASSLGSNTGELFF.

The chain is built from TRBV5-4 and TRBJ2-3; D is possibly TRBD2 (5 bases). Per the germline V gene, CDR1 is SGHNT and CDR2 is YYREEE (reference sequence). V dropped 0 bases and J dropped 0 bases, with 8 bases sitting between them. The CDR3 is 15 residues long. The CDR3 loop reads CASSLAGSSTDTQYF. The CDR3, as DNA: TGTGCCAGCAGCTTGGCGGGGTCTAGCACAGATACGCAGTATTTT. Full variable domain (rest looked up from reference TRBV5-4 and TRBJ2-3): ETGVTQSPTHLIKTRGQQVTLRCSSQSGHNTVSWYQQALGQGPQFIFQYYREEENGRGNFPPRFSGLQFPNYSSELNVNALELDDSALYLCASSLAGSSTDTQYFGPGTRLTVL.

This clone has just one count. V is TRBV29-1 and J is TRBJ1-4; 8 bases map to TRBD1. Germline loops: CDR1 SQVTM, CDR2 ANQGSEA. V gave up 0 bases and J gave up 5 bases; unmatched junction bases: 5. The CDR3 runs to 15 residues. CDR3: CSVEDRRTGNEKLFF. The CDR3 nucleotides read TGCAGCGTTGAAGATCGGAGGACAGGGAATGAAAAACTGTTTTTT.

This chain connects TRBV9 to TRBJ1-5; D gene unclear. The length of the CDR3 is 16 residues. Trimming took 0 bases from V and 8 from J, leaving 18 bases between them. The germline CDR1 and CDR2 sequences are SGDLS and YYNGEE. In DNA, the CDR3 is TGTGCCAGCAGCGTAGGGACCAAAGGGAACGGTGAGCCCCAGCATTTT. Protein sequence: CASSVGTKGNGEPQHF.

The CDR3 loop is CASSRGKDRGGQPQHF. CDR3 nucleotide sequence: TGTGCCAGCAGTCGCGGCAAGGACAGGGGTGGTCAGCCCCAGCATTTT. The J gene is TRBJ1-5, the V gene TRBV28, with TRBD1 matching 9 bases. Germline-derived CDR1 and CDR2 are MDHEN and SYDVKM. This CDR3 has 16 amino acids. With V trimmed by 5 bases and J by 6 bases, 11 bases remained unmatched. The full variable domain, completed using reference TRBV28 and TRBJ1-5, is DVKVTQSSRYLVKRTGEKVFLECVQDMDHENMFWYRQDPGLGLRLIYFSYDVKMKEKGDIPEGYSVSREKKERFSLILESASTNQTSMYLCASSRGKDRGGQPQHFGDGTRLSIL.

V is TRBV19 and J is TRBJ2-1, with TRBD2 identical over 12 bases. The V gene's germline CDR1 is LNHDA and CDR2 SQIVND (reference sequence). The CDR3 length is 14 residues. Losses at the gene ends were 6 bases for V and 6 bases for J; bases not matched to a gene: 3. The chain's CDR3 is CASSLGLAGNEQFF. CDR3 coding DNA: TGTGCCAGTAGCCTGGGACTAGCGGGCAATGAGCAGTTCTTC.

CDR3 sequence (DNA): TGTGCCAGCAGCGTAGACAGTAGGAATCAGCCCCAGCATTTT. This sequence encodes CASSVDSRNQPQHF. The chain recombines TRBV9 with TRBJ1-5; unclear D gene. The germline V gene has CDR1 SGDLS and CDR2 YYNGEE. V was shortened by 0 bases and J by 4 bases, with 8 bases between the two germline ends. The CDR3 has 14 amino acids.

This chain joins TRBV2 and TRBJ2-1, with TRBD2 matching over 11 bases. V lost 6 bases to trimming and J lost 5 bases; unmatched junction nucleotides: 3. This CDR3 comprises 14 residues. CDR1 and CDR2 (germline): SNHLY, FYNNEI. CDR3 bases: TGTGCCAGCAGGGGACTAGCGGTCAACAATGAGCAGTTCTTC. As protein: CASRGLAVNNEQFF.

The chain combines TRBV30 with TRBJ1-1; unclear D gene. Germline CDR1 GTSNPN, CDR2 SVGIG (reference sequence). CDR3 length: 11 amino acids. V shed 0 bases and J shed 7 bases, with 6 bases lying between them. The CDR3, as DNA: TGTGCCTGGAGTGTACGGGTTGAAGCTTTCTTT. It is translated as CAWSVRVEAFF. The whole variable domain, remainder taken from reference TRBV30 and TRBJ1-1, is SQTIHQWPATLVQPVGSPLSLECTVEGTSNPNLYWYRQAAGRGLQLLFYSVGIGQISSEVPQNLSASRPQDRQFILSSKKLLLSDSGFYLCAWSVRVEAFFGQGTRLTVV.

This clone occurred a few times. This chain links TRBV14 with TRBJ2-4; TRBD2 agrees at 11 bases. V lost 4 bases to trimming and J lost 2 bases; unmatched junction nucleotides: 13. The CDR3 spans 19 residues. Looked up from germline, CDR1 is SGHDN and CDR2 is FVKESK. CDR3 in amino acids: CASSPKQSSGRRSKNIQYF. The CDR3 DNA follows: TGTGCCAGCAGCCCTAAACAGTCTAGCGGGAGGCGATCCAAAAACATTCAGTACTTC.

The V gene is TRBV2, the J gene TRBJ2-5; a possible D gene is TRBD2 (5 bases). Trimming removed 2 bases from V and 4 bases from J, with 5 bases in between. The CDR3 sequence is 12 residues long. Germline V gives CDR1 SNHLY, CDR2 FYNNEI. CDR3 residues: CASSETRETQYF. DNA for the CDR3: TGTGCCAGCAGTGAAACTAGAGAGACCCAGTACTTC.

V is TRBV19 and J is TRBJ2-1; TRBD2 aligns across 10 bases. CDR3 length: 15 amino acids. Unmatched junction bases numbered 4, after V lost 5 bases and J lost 3 bases. The germline gives CDR1 LNHDA, CDR2 SQIVND (reference sequence). Written as DNA, the CDR3 is TGTGCCAGTAGTGCACTAGCGGGGAGCTACAATGAGCAGTTCTTC. Translation gives CASSALAGSYNEQFF. The variable domain in full, with the rest retrieved from reference TRBV19 and TRBJ2-1, is DGGITQSPKYLFRKEGQNVTLSCEQNLNHDAMYWYRQDPGQGLRLIYYSQIVNDFQKGDIAEGYSVSREKKESFPLTVTSAQKNPTAFYLCASSALAGSYNEQFFGPGTRLTVL.

This clone was detected a few times. J is TRBJ1-2 and V is TRBV14; D gene uncertain. CDR1 SGHDN and CDR2 FVKESK come from the germline V gene. The CDR3 has 14 residues. The ends were cut back, 4 bases at V and 7 bases at J, with 16 bases in the middle. In nucleotides, the CDR3 is TGTGCCAGCAGCCGCCAGTTGGATGTGGGTGGCTACACCTTC. As protein: CASSRQLDVGGYTF.

V gene TRBV9 combines with J gene TRBJ2-3; no definite D call. CDR3 size: 15 residues. The V gene lost 4 bases and the J gene lost 6 bases, with 18 bases spanning the gap. The germline V gene encodes CDR1 SGDLS and CDR2 YYNGEE. The CDR3 sequence is CASSPHRATPDTQYF. The CDR3 coding sequence is TGTGCCAGCAGCCCCCACCGGGCTACCCCCGATACGCAGTATTTT. Full variable domain (outside the CDR3, taken from reference TRBV9 and TRBJ2-3): DSGVTQTPKHLITATGQRVTLRCSPRSGDLSVYWYQQSLDQGLQFLIQYYNGEERAKGNILERFSAQQFPDLHSELNLSSLELGDSALYFCASSPHRATPDTQYFGPGTRLTVL.

The chain combines TRBV5-1 with TRBJ1-2; D is unresolved. The CDR3 is 13 residues long. V was clipped by 0 bases and J by 6 bases, with 9 bases between them. CDR1 is SGHRS, CDR2 YFSETQ, per germline. CDR3 nucleotides: TGCGCCAGCAGCTTGGAAGGCTTAGATGGCTACACCTTC. It translates to CASSLEGLDGYTF.

This clone was found once. This CDR3 reads CASSQGIGQGGTGELFF. As DNA, the CDR3 is TGTGCCAGCAGCCAAGGTATTGGACAGGGGGGGACCGGGGAGCTGTTTTTT. V usage is TRBV14 and J usage is TRBJ2-2, with 10 bases fitting TRBD1. The CDR3 has 17 amino acids. CDR1 and CDR2 (germline): SGHDN, FVKESK. With V trimmed by 1 base and J by 5 bases, 7 bases remained unmatched.

V and J are TRBV4-1 and TRBJ2-7; D might be TRBD1 (6 bases). The V end lost 0 bases, the J end lost 0 bases, and 9 bases lay between the germline ends. Per the germline V gene, CDR1 is MGHRA and CDR2 is YSYEKL. There are 15 residues in the CDR3. The CDR3 DNA sequence: TGCGCCAGCAGCCAAGAGAGGGGGAGCTCCTACGAGCAGTACTTC. Translated: CASSQERGSSYEQYF.

This clone was found once. V usage is TRBV4-1 and J usage is TRBJ2-1; 10 nucleotides match TRBD2. Germline V gene sequence: CDR1 MGHRA, CDR2 YSYEKL. Unmatched junction bases numbered 17, after V lost 3 bases and J lost 9 bases. CDR3 length: 18 residues. The CDR3: CASSHEPPSGRFLSEQFF. For the CDR3, the DNA is TGCGCCAGCAGCCACGAACCTCCTAGCGGGAGATTTCTCAGTGAGCAGTTCTTC.

This rearrangement joins TRBV19 to TRBJ1-1; tentatively, D is TRBD1 (6 bases). V lost 1 base and J lost 3, with 6 bases in between. Germline CDR1 and CDR2: LNHDA and SQIVND (reference sequence). The CDR3 is made up of 13 amino acids. CDR3 nucleotide sequence: TGTGCCAGTAGTATAGCAGGGGACACTGAAGCTTTCTTT. This sequence encodes CASSIAGDTEAFF.

V is TRBV7-2 and J is TRBJ2-7; 7 nucleotides line up with TRBD1. Germline V gene lookup returns CDR1 SGHTA and CDR2 FQGNSA. The CDR3 has 15 amino acids. The V segment lost 4 bases and the J segment 3 bases; nucleotides outside the gene matches: 9. The CDR3 nucleotides read TGTGCCAGCAGCTATGCCGGGACAGAGAGCTACGAGCAGTACTTC. Amino acids: CASSYAGTESYEQYF.

This clone was detected a few times. The chain links TRBV30 to TRBJ2-7; 10 positions agree with TRBD2. Germline-derived CDR1 and CDR2 are GTSNPN and SVGIG (reference sequence). The CDR3 length is 15 residues. The V and J ends lost 0 bases and 5 bases, in that order; junction bases with no gene match: 7. This CDR3 is CAWSVLAGVGHEQYF. The CDR3 nucleotides are TGTGCCTGGAGTGTTCTAGCGGGAGTCGGCCACGAGCAGTACTTC.

The rearrangement links TRBV19 to TRBJ1-1; D gene ambiguous. The CDR3 length is 13 residues. The V end was cut by 8 bases, the J end by 0 bases, with 10 bases between. Per germline, CDR1 LNHDA and CDR2 SQIVND (reference sequence). CDR3 bases: TGTGCCAGTGGGAGGTCTATGAACACTGAAGCTTTCTTT. Protein product: CASGRSMNTEAFF.

V and J are TRBV18 and TRBJ2-2; unclear D gene. Trimming stripped 3 bases from V and 2 bases from J, with 10 bases between. The V gene's germline CDR1 is KGHSH and CDR2 LQKENI. The CDR3 loop spans 15 amino acids. The CDR3 nucleotides read TGTGCCAGCTCACCTGCGGCCAGAAACACCGGGGAGCTGTTTTTT. Translated, it gives CASSPAARNTGELFF.

This chain links TRBV19 with TRBJ1-5; 8 nucleotides match TRBD1. Germline lookup yields CDR1 LNHDA and CDR2 SQIVND (reference sequence). Trimming at V came to 5 bases and at J to 3 bases, leaving 12 bases not matched to a gene. The CDR3 has 17 amino acids. CDR3 nucleotide sequence: TGTGCCAGTAGTCACTCCCGGGACAGGTTTTCCAATCAGCCCCAGCATTTT. Its translation: CASSHSRDRFSNQPQHF.

This chain connects TRBV11-1 to TRBJ1-1; 7 nucleotides align to TRBD1. This CDR3 contains 14 residues. Germline V CDR1 and CDR2: SGHAT, FQDESV (reference sequence). Trimming took 4 bases from V and 4 from J; bases not matched to a gene: 6. The CDR3 DNA is TGTGCCAGCAGCTGGGCAGGGGGGAGCACTGAAGCTTTCTTT. Its translation is CASSWAGGSTEAFF.

The V and J genes are TRBV18 and TRBJ2-3, with D perhaps matching TRBD2 (5 bases). Germline CDR1 reads KGHSH; CDR2 reads LQKENI. The V and J ends lost 3 bases and 0 bases respectively, with 10 bases between them. The CDR3 runs to 15 residues. The CDR3 nucleotides read TGTGCCAGCTCACCCGGACTCCCTAGCACAGATACGCAGTATTTT. Translation gives CASSPGLPSTDTQYF.

This clone was recorded a few times. This chain joins TRBV19 and TRBJ2-1; D might be TRBD1 or TRBD2, each matching 5 bases. The CDR3 is made up of 16 amino acids. Germline CDR1 LNHDA, CDR2 SQIVND (reference sequence). The V end lost 5 bases, the J end lost 6 bases, and 20 bases lay between the germline ends. The CDR3 loop reads CASSPRTLGSINEQFF. In DNA, the CDR3 is TGTGCCAGTAGTCCGCGGACACTAGGGTCGATCAATGAGCAGTTCTTC. Filled out from reference TRBV19 and TRBJ2-1, the complete variable domain reads DGGITQSPKYLFRKEGQNVTLSCEQNLNHDAMYWYRQDPGQGLRLIYYSQIVNDFQKGDIAEGYSVSREKKESFPLTVTSAQKNPTAFYLCASSPRTLGSINEQFFGPGTRLTVL.

This chain uses TRBV7-8 with TRBJ1-3; D unresolved. Deletions cut 5 bases from V and 0 bases from J, with 14 bases between. CDR1 is SGHVS and CDR2 is FQNEAQ in the germline V gene. The CDR3 runs to 16 residues. For the CDR3, the DNA is TGTGCCAGCAGCAATACTAGGGTCCTCTCTGGAAACACCATATATTTT. This sequence encodes CASSNTRVLSGNTIYF.

This clone was seen a single time. The chain recombines TRBV5-1 with TRBJ1-6, with 10 positions matching TRBD1. Per the germline V gene, CDR1 is SGHRS and CDR2 is YFSETQ. CDR3 size: 16 residues. Trimming took 5 bases from V and 5 from J; bases not matched to a gene: 7. The CDR3 is CASRFGQGDDNSPLHF. The CDR3 nucleotides read TGCGCCAGCAGATTTGGACAGGGGGATGATAATTCACCCCTCCACTTT. Drawing the rest from reference TRBV5-1 and TRBJ1-6, the complete variable domain is KAGVTQTPRYLIKTRGQQVTLSCSPISGHRSVSWYQQTPGQGLQFLFEYFSETQRNKGNFPGRFSGRQFSNSRSEMNVSTLELGDSALYLCASRFGQGDDNSPLHFGNGTRLTVT.